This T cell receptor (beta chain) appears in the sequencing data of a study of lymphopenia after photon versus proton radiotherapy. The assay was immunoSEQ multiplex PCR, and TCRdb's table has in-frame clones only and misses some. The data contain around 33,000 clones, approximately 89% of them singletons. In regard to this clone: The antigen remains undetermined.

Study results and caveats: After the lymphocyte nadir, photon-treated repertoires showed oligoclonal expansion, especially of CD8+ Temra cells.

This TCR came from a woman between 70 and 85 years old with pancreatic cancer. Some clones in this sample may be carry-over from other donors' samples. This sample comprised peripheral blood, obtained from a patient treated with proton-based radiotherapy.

DNA of the CDR3: TGCGCCAGCAGCTCCCAACCTGGGGGGGAGACCCAGTACTTC. Residues: CASSSQPGGETQYF. V usage is TRBV5-1 and J usage is TRBJ2-5, with D perhaps matching TRBD2 (6 bases). The germline V and J ends were trimmed by 3 bases and 5 bases, with 14 bases remaining between them. CDR1 is SGHRS, CDR2 YFSETQ, per germline. CDR3 length: 14 amino acids.